Listed below are T cell receptor beta chains from one sample, sequenced in a study of blood T cells in healthy people across ages. In TCRdb, the 5' RACE reads were re-called with MiXCR into one record per CDR3 protein. The sample gives around 2 million distinct CDR3 sequences, approximately 40% of which show up once; 20% to 25% is in the top ten. What was sequenced was blood. These receptors came from a human donor in good health. Both conserved end residues are part of each CDR3. The D gene is left open where the match is weak. Clone size appears in some rows only: once, few, many, or a class for an expanded clone.

d_call j_call clone_size v_call cdr3_nt cdr3_aa
TRBD2 TRBJ2-1 few TRBV7-2 TGTGCCAGCAGCTTCCAGGGACTAGCGGGGGCCTACAATGAGCAGTTCTTC CASSFQGLAGAYNEQFF
. TRBJ2-7 . TRBV10-3 TGTGCCATCAGAACCGGGACTCCCATTTACGAGCAGTACTTC CAIRTGTPIYEQYF
. TRBJ2-3 . TRBV9 TGTGCCAGCAGCCCTATGACTGGCGGCACAGATACGCAGTATTTT CASSPMTGGTDTQYF
TRBD1 TRBJ2-7 . TRBV4-2 TGTGCCAGCAGCCAAGCTGGACAGGGGGCCTACGAGCAGTACTTC CASSQAGQGAYEQYF
. TRBJ2-1 once TRBV4-2 TGTGCCAGCAGCCCGAGGGGTCCCGGCGTCAATGAGCAGTTCTTC CASSPRGPGVNEQFF
. TRBJ2-4 many TRBV6-2/TRBV6-3 TGTGCCAGCAGGGATGGGGCTTTAAACATTCAGTACTTC CASRDGALNIQYF
. TRBJ2-2 . TRBV7-7 TGTGCCAGCAGCTTAGCCTCCGGAAACACCGGGGAGCTGTTTTTT CASSLASGNTGELFF
TRBD1 TRBJ1-4 . TRBV5-1 TGCGCCAGCAGCGGTGAGGGGACAGTCGGCGAAAAACTGTTTTTT CASSGEGTVGEKLFF
TRBD2 TRBJ2-1 . TRBV5-1 TGCGCCAGCAGCCCCGGCAGGCTAGCGGGGGGGCACAATGAGCAGTTCTTC CASSPGRLAGGHNEQFF
. TRBJ2-1 few TRBV9 TGTGCCAGCAGCGCGACTCAGGGAGAGCAGTTCTTC CASSATQGEQFF
TRBD1 TRBJ1-2 . TRBV29-1 TGCAGCACTTACCAGCAGGGGGGCGGCTACACCTTC CSTYQQGGGYTF
. TRBJ1-2 . TRBV12-3/TRBV12-4 TGTGCCAGCAGCCCTCGGGACACCTTCTATGGCTACACCTTC CASSPRDTFYGYTF
. TRBJ2-5 few TRBV15 TGTGCCACCAGCAGAGATAAGGGGAACCAAGAGACCCAGTACTTC CATSRDKGNQETQYF
. TRBJ1-5 few TRBV6-1 TGTGCCAGCAGTGAACCGCGGGGGATGGATCAGCCCCAGCATTTT CASSEPRGMDQPQHF